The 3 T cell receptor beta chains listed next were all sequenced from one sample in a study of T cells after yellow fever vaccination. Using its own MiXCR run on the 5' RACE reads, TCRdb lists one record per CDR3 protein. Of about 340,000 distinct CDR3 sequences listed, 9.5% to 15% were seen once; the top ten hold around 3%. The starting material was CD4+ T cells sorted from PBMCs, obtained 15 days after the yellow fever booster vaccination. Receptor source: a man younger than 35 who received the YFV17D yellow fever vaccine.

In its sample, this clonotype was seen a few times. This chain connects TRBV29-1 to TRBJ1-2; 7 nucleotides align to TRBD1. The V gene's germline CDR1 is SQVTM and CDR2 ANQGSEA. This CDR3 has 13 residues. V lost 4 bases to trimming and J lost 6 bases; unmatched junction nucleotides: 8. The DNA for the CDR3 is TGCAGCGTTGGTGAGGGGGCTGTGGATGGCTACACCTTC. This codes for CSVGEGAVDGYTF.

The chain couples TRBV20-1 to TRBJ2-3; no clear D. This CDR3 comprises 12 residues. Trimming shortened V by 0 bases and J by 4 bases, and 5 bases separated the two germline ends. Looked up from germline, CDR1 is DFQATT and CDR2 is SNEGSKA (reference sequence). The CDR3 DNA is TGCAGTGCTAGAGATGTAGCAGATACGCAGTATTTT. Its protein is CSARDVADTQYF.

CDR3 coding DNA: TGTGCCAGCAGTAAAGGTTTCGCCGACAGCTCTAATCAGCCCCAGCATTTT. Amino acid sequence: CASSKGFADSSNQPQHF. V and J are TRBV6-2 or TRBV6-3 and TRBJ1-5; TRBD1 might be the D (5 bases). Germline values: CDR1 MNHEY, CDR2 SVGEGT. The CDR3 length is 17 residues. V was pared by 5 bases and J by 4 bases, with 21 bases between.